Included here is one T cell receptor (beta chain) sequence, with context. This sample is part of a study of blood T cell repertoires in COVID-19. Whole-study context: The United States, Italy and Spain were the sources of the acute and convalescent COVID-19 samples. Nucleic acid was either cDNA or gDNA, and it came from T cells, B-cell-depleted T cells, or PBMCs.

CDR3 size: 15 residues. CDR1 and CDR2 (germline): KGHSH, LQKENI. Trimming took 4 bases from V and 1 from J, leaving 11 bases between them. In the source study's methods: Amplification of reference gene primers provided the estimated nucleated cell counts. Profiled with immunoSEQ multiplex PCR; TCRdb holds only in-frame clones, not every one. V, J and clone size are taken as reported in that table, and D and trimming were inferred from the DNA itself. This table holds hundreds of thousands of clones, 65% to 90% found once. V and J are TRBV18 and TRBJ1-5, with unresolved D. The TCR sequence derives from a human donor in a cohort sampled during active COVID-19. The sample taken for sequencing was peripheral blood. In DNA form, the CDR3 reads TGTGCCAGCTCACTCCTCGAGGGAAGCAATCAGCCCCAGCATTTT. Translating it yields CASSLLEGSNQPQHF.